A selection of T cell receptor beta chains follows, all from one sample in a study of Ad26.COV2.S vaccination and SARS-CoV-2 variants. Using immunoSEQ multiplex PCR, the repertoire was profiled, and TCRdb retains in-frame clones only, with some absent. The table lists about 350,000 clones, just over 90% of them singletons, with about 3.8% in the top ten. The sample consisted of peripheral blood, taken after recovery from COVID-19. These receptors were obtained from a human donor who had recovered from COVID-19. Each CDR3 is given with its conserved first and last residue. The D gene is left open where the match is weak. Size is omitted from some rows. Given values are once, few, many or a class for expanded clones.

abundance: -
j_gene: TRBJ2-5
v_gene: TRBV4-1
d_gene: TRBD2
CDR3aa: CASSQDSAGGLQETQYF
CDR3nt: TGCGCCAGCAGCCAAGATTCCGCGGGGGGGCTTCAAGAGACCCAGTACTTC

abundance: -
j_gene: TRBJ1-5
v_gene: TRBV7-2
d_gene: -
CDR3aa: CASSAHQGQPQHF
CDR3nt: TGTGCCAGCAGCGCACACCAGGGCCAGCCCCAGCATTTT

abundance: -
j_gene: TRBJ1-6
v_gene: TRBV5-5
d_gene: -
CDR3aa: CASSSKTATNSPLHF
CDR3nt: TGTGCCAGCAGCTCTAAAACAGCTACCAACTCACCCCTCCACTTT

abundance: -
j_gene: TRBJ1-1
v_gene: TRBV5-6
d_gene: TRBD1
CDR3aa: CASSKDRGWGAFF
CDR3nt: TGTGCCAGCAGCAAAGACAGGGGGTGGGGAGCTTTCTTT

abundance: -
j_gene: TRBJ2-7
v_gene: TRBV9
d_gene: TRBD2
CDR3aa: CASSVSAGDAYEQYF
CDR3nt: TGTGCCAGCAGCGTCTCAGCGGGGGACGCCTACGAGCAGTACTTC

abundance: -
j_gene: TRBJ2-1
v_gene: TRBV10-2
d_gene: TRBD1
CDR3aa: CASSPGQVQQFF
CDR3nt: TGCGCCAGCAGTCCAGGACAGGTCCAGCAGTTCTTC

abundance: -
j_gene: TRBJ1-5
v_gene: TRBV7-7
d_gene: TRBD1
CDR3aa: CASSHTGTGPINQPQHF
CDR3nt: TGTGCCAGCAGCCACACCGGGACAGGCCCTATTAATCAGCCCCAGCATTTT

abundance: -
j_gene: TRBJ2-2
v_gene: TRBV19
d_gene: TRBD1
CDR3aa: CASSIRGMTGELFF
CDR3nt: TGTGCCAGTAGTATCAGGGGGATGACCGGGGAGCTGTTTTTT

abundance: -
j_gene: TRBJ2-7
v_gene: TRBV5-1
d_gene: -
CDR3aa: CASSVAGDVQYF
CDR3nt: TGCGCCAGCAGCGTGGCTGGGGATGTGCAGTACTTC

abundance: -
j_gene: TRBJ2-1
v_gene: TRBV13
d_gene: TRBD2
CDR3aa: CASRKNGGDSYNEQFF
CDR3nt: TGTGCCAGCAGAAAAAATGGGGGGGATTCCTACAATGAGCAGTTCTTC

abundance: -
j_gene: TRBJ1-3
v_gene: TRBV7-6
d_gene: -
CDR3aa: CASSLGVGNTIYF
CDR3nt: TGTGCCAGCAGCTTAGGAGTTGGAAACACCATATATTTT

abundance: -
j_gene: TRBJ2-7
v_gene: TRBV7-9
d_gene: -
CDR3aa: CASSLAAEQYF
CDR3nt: TGTGCCAGCAGCTTAGCTGCCGAGCAGTACTTC

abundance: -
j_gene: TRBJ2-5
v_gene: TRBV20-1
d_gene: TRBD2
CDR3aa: CSASPHSGGQETQYF
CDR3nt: TGCAGTGCTAGTCCCCATAGCGGGGGGCAAGAGACCCAGTACTTC

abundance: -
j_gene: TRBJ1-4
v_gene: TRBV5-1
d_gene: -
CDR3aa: CASRSTGGEKLFF
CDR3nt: TGCGCCAGCAGGTCCACAGGCGGGGAAAAACTGTTTTTT

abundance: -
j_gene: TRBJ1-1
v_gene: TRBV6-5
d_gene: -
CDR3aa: CASSYSSNMNTEAFF
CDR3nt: TGTGCCAGCAGTTACTCTAGTAACATGAACACTGAAGCTTTCTTT

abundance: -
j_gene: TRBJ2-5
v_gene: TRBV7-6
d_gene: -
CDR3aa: CASSLGLAGPRETQYF
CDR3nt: TGTGCCAGCAGCTTAGGTTTGGCGGGGCCCAGAGAGACCCAGTACTTC

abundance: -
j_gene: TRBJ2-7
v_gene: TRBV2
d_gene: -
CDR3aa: CASTTRAAGSYEQYF
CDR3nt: TGTGCCAGCACGACGCGGGCGGCTGGCTCCTACGAGCAGTACTTC

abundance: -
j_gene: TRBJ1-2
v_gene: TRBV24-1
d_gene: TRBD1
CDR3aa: CATSDATGGYTF
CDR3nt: TGTGCCACCAGTGATGCAACAGGGGGGTACACCTTC

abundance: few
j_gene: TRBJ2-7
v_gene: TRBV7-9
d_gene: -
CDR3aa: CASSMDTTYEQYF
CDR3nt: TGTGCCAGCAGCATGGACACTACCTACGAGCAGTACTTC

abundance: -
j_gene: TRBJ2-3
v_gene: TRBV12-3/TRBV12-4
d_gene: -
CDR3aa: CASSPTGDTQYF
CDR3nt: TGTGCCAGCAGTCCGACGGGAGATACGCAGTATTTT

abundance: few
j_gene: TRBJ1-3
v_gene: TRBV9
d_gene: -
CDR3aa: CASSPRMGISGNTIYF
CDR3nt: TGTGCCAGCAGCCCCCGGATGGGTATCTCTGGAAACACCATATATTTT

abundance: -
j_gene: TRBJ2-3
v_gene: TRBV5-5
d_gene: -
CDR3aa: CASSIRPLADTQYF
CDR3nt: TGTGCCAGCAGCATCCGACCCCTCGCAGATACGCAGTATTTT

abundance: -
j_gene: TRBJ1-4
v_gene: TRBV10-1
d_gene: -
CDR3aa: CASSDNGLREKLFF
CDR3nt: TGCGCCAGCAGTGATAACGGGTTGCGGGAAAAACTGTTTTTT

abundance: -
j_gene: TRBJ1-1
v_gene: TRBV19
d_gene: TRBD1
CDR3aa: CASSIAGTGVNTEAFF
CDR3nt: TGTGCCAGTAGTATAGCGGGGACAGGGGTGAACACTGAAGCTTTCTTT

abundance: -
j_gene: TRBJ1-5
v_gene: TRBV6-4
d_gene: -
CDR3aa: CASKCIQPQHF
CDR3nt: TGTGCCAGCAAGTGCATCCAGCCCCAGCATTTT

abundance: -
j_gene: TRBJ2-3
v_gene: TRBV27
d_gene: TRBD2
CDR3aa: CASSPQAGTRSYF
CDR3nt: TGTGCCAGCAGTCCACAGGCCGGGACTAGATCGTATTTT

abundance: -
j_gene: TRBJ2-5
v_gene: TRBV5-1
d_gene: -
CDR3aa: CASSVKETQYF
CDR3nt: TGCGCCAGCAGCGTAAAAGAGACCCAGTACTTC

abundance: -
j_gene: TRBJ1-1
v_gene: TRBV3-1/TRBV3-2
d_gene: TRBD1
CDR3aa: CASSRLQGEGEAFF
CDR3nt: TGTGCCAGCAGCCGCCTCCAGGGGGAGGGGGAAGCTTTCTTT

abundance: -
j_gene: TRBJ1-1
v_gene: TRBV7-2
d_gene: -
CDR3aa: CASSLAGGGNTEAFF
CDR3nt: TGTGCCAGCAGCTTAGCGGGTGGGGGGAACACTGAAGCTTTCTTT

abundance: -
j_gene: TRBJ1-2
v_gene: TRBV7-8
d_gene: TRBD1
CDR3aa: CASSLSSTGGNYGYTF
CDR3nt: TGTGCCAGCAGCTTATCGTCGACAGGGGGCAACTATGGCTACACCTTC

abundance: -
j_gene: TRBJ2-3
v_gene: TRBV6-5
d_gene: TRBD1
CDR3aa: CASSTGQRTDTQYF
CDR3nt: TGTGCCAGCAGTACGGGACAGAGGACAGATACGCAGTATTTT

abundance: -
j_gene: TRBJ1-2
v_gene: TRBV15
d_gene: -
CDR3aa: CATSRDQTAPYGYTF
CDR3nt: TGTGCCACCAGCAGAGATCAAACAGCTCCCTATGGCTACACCTTC

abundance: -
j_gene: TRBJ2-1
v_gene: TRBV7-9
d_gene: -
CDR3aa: CASSGGPKSSYNEQFF
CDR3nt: TGTGCCAGCAGCGGCGGACCTAAGAGCTCCTACAATGAGCAGTTCTTC

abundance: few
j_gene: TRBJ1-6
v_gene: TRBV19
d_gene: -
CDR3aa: CASMAGAYSPLHF
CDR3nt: TGTGCCAGTATGGCGGGGGCTTATTCACCCCTCCACTTT

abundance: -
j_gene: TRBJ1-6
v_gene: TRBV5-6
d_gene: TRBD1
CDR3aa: CASSRRIAGGNFQPLHF
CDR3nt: TGTGCCAGCAGCCGTCGAATAGCAGGGGGTAATTTCCAACCCCTCCACTTT

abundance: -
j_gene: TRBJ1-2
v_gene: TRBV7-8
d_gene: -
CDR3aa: CASSPGQTNYGYTF
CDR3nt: TGTGCCAGCAGCCCCGGACAGACTAACTATGGCTACACCTTC

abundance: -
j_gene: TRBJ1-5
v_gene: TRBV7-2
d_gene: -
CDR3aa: CASSFGGASNQPQHF
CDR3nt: TGTGCCAGCAGCTTCGGGGGGGCAAGCAATCAGCCCCAGCATTTT

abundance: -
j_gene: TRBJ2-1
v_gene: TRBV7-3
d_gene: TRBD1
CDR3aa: CASSFDRDPYNEQFF
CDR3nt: TGTGCCAGCAGCTTCGACAGGGACCCCTACAATGAGCAGTTCTTC

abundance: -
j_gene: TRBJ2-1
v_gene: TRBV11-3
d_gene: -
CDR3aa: CASSLSPADNEQFF
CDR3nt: TGTGCCAGCAGCTTATCTCCGGCCGACAATGAGCAGTTCTTC

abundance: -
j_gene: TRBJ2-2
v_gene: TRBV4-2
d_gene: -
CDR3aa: CASSPSYTGELFF
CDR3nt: TGTGCCAGCAGCCCCAGTTACACCGGGGAGCTGTTTTTT

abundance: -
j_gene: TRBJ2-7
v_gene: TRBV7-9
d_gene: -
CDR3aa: CASSIQGSGYEQYF
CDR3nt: TGTGCCAGCAGCATCCAGGGTTCGGGCTACGAGCAGTACTTC

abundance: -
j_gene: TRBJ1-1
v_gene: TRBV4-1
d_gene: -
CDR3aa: CASSQTSEGGEAFF
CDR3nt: TGCGCCAGCAGCCAAACCTCGGAAGGGGGTGAAGCTTTCTTT

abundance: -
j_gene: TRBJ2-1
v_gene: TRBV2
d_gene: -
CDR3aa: CASKLNPAEGSYNEQFF
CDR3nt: TGTGCCAGCAAGCTTAACCCGGCGGAGGGCTCCTACAATGAGCAGTTCTTC

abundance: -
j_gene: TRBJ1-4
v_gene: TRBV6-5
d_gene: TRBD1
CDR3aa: CASSYGQGGEKLFF
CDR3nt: TGTGCCAGCAGTTACGGACAGGGGGGTGAAAAACTGTTTTTT

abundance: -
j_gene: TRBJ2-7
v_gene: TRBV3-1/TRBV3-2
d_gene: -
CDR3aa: CASSQVYGAPYEQYF
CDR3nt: TGTGCCAGCAGCCAAGTATACGGGGCCCCCTACGAGCAGTACTTC

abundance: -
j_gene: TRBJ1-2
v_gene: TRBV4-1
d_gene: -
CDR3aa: CASSQVGGRQTNYGYTF
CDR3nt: TGCGCCAGCAGCCAAGTGGGGGGACGACAGACTAACTATGGCTACACCTTC

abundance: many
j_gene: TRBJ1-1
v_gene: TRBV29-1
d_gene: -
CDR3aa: CSVEGSSVSATEAFF
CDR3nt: TGCAGCGTTGAAGGATCGTCGGTATCTGCCACTGAAGCTTTCTTT

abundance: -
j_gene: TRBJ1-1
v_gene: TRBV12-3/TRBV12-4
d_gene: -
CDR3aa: CASSFGENTEAFF
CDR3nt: TGTGCCAGCAGTTTCGGGGAGAACACTGAAGCTTTCTTT

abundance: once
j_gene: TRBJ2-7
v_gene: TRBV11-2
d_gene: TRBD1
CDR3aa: CASSLMGTGPYEQYF
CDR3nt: TGTGCCAGCAGCTTAATGGGGACAGGGCCCTACGAGCAGTACTTC

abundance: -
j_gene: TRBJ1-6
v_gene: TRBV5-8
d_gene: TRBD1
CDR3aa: CASSRDRNSPLHF
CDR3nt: TGTGCCAGCAGCCGGGACAGGAATTCACCCCTCCACTTT

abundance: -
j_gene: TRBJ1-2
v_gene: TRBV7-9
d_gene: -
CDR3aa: CASSQRGTGRYGYTF
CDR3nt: TGTGCCAGCAGCCAAAGGGGGACTGGTCGTTATGGCTACACCTTC

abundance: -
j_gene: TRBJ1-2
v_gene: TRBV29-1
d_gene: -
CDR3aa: CSAQVSKGPPARGYTF
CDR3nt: TGCAGCGCCCAAGTTAGTAAGGGACCGCCGGCCCGTGGCTACACCTTC

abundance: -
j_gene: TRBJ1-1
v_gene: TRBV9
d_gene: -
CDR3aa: CASSVGSVSTEAFF
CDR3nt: TGTGCCAGCAGCGTAGGGTCAGTTTCCACTGAAGCTTTCTTT